This T cell receptor (beta chain) came from a study of regulatory T cells in long-lasting Graves disease. Study context: Treatment with antithyroid drugs for over 5 years, together with positive TSH receptor antibodies, meant persistent Graves' disease. Study outcomes and limitations: Whereas new patients shared 800 to 1,000 public clonotypes, persistent patients shared more, at about 3,000.

A word on this clonotype: Its antigen is still unknown.

Arm-PCR of CDR3 regions and iRepertoire HTBI primers were the basis on which TCR beta libraries were built. A single record per CDR3 protein comes from TCRdb applying MiXCR to the multiplex PCR reads. The table shows around 400,000 distinct CDR3 sequences, with 20% to 25% occurring only once. Indicated time point: persistent/refractory GD, antithyroid drugs over 5 years with positive TRAb. Isolated PBMC RNA provided the starting material for the TCR library. Sequenced material: peripheral blood mononuclear cells (PBMCs), taken when the disease was refractory, from a patient treated with antithyroid drugs. The sequence derives from a female donor with Graves disease.

CDR3 nucleotide sequence: TGTGCCAGCAGCTTGATGCTAGCGGGTTCTGGGGCCAACGTCCTGACTTTC. Amino acid sequence: CASSLMLAGSGANVLTF. V usage is TRBV7-2 and J usage is TRBJ2-6; 8 nucleotides align to TRBD2. J was trimmed by 1 base and V by 3 bases; bases with no gene match: 5. The germline CDR1 and CDR2 sequences are SGHTA and FQGNSA. The CDR3 runs 17 residues.